These 10 T cell receptor beta chains were all obtained from the same sample, sequenced in a study of regulatory T cells in long-lasting Graves disease. Both iRepertoire HTBI primers and Arm-PCR of CDR3 regions were used to build the TCR beta libraries. Each CDR3 protein gets one entry after TCRdb re-called the multiplex PCR reads with MiXCR. The profile shows under 700,000 distinct CDR3 sequences, approximately 16% of them singletons. Sample time point: newly diagnosed GD, antithyroid drugs for less than 3 months. Isolated PBMC RNA provided the starting material for the TCR library. These sequences were also reported in another study, on T cells in Graves' hyperthyroidism and ophthalmopathy.

The sequencing here drew on peripheral blood mononuclear cells (PBMCs), taken at new diagnosis, from a patient treated with antithyroid drugs. These receptors came from a woman aged 35-65 years with Graves disease.

V and J are TRBV29-1 and TRBJ2-7, with TRBD2 matching over 9 bases. J gave up 6 bases and V 6 bases, and 6 bases lay outside the gene matches. The CDR3 totals 12 residues. The germline CDR1 and CDR2 sequences are SQVTM and ANQGSEA. The CDR3 region is CSVTGGGGEQYF. In DNA, the CDR3 is TGCAGCGTGACTGGCGGGGGGGGCGAGCAGTACTTC.

This clonotype was observed a few times. This rearrangement joins TRBV28 to TRBJ2-3; no reliable D call. The length of the CDR3 is 14 residues. CDR1 MDHEN and CDR2 SYDVKM come from the germline V gene. V lost 2 bases to trimming and J lost 2 bases, with 8 bases between them. CDR3 sequence reads: CASSLPGPTDTQYF. CDR3 in DNA: TGTGCCAGCAGTTTACCAGGCCCCACAGATACGCAGTATTTT.

This sequence joins TRBV5-1 and TRBJ1-5; 7 bases agree with TRBD1. The CDR3 covers 13 residues. Germline CDR1 SGHRS, CDR2 YFSETQ. With V trimmed by 6 bases and J by 3 bases, 3 bases remained unmatched. The CDR3 nucleotides are TGCGCCAGCAAGCAGGGGGACAATCAGCCCCAGCATTTT. Translating it yields CASKQGDNQPQHF.

This clonotype was picked up a small number of times. V and J are TRBV15 and TRBJ1-5; the D is unclear. Germline loops: CDR1 LNHNV, CDR2 YYDKDF (reference sequence). V shed 0 bases and J shed 7 bases, with 19 bases lying between them. The CDR3 contains 17 residues. CDR3 sequence (DNA): TGTGCCACCAGCAGAGATGGCAGGCAGGCGGCGGGACAGCCCCAGCATTTT. Protein product: CATSRDGRQAAGQPQHF.

This clonotype was found a few times. CDR3 sequence: CASSLDPGGGGELFF. CDR3 DNA sequence: TGTGCCAGCAGCTTGGATCCAGGGGGCGGCGGGGAGCTGTTTTTT. The chain has TRBV5-4 and TRBJ2-2, with TRBD1 matching 8 bases. The germline CDR1 and CDR2 sequences are SGHNT and YYREEE (reference sequence). The CDR3 is 15 residues long. With V trimmed by 0 bases and J by 7 bases, 5 bases remained unmatched. Full variable domain (missing parts from reference TRBV5-4 and TRBJ2-2): ETGVTQSPTHLIKTRGQQVTLRCSSQSGHNTVSWYQQALGQGPQFIFQYYREEENGRGNFPPRFSGLQFPNYSSELNVNALELDDSALYLCASSLDPGGGGELFFGEGSRLTVL.

This clonotype was observed a few times. J is TRBJ2-2 and V is TRBV9; D is possibly TRBD1 (5 bases). The germline gives CDR1 SGDLS, CDR2 YYNGEE. The CDR3 is 15 amino acids. Trimming took off 6 bases at V and 0 bases at J, with 12 bases between the two ends. The CDR3 here is CASTLGATNTGELFF. In DNA form, the CDR3 reads TGTGCCAGCACCCTAGGGGCTACGAACACCGGGGAGCTGTTTTTT.

Ten or more counts support this clonotype. V is TRBV19 and J is TRBJ2-3, with 12 bases matching TRBD2. This CDR3 contains 17 residues. V was clipped by 5 bases and J by 1 base; unmatched bases: 7. The germline gives CDR1 LNHDA, CDR2 SQIVND (reference sequence). The CDR3 DNA is TGTGCCAGTAGTTCCTGGACTAGCGGGGTCGGCACAGATACGCAGTATTTT. It encodes CASSSWTSGVGTDTQYF.

This clonotype was seen repeatedly, ten times or more. This sequence joins TRBV28 and TRBJ2-7, with 8 bases lining up with TRBD2. The CDR3 is 20 residues long. The V gene end was trimmed by 1 base and the J gene end by 2 bases; junction bases not matched to a gene: 19. Germline V gives CDR1 MDHEN, CDR2 SYDVKM. In DNA form, the CDR3 reads TGTGCCAGCAGTTTATCTCTTGGGCTAGCGGGCGGACTGGAACCCTACGAGCAGTACTTC. Translation: CASSLSLGLAGGLEPYEQYF.

This clonotype was seen many times. The rearrangement uses TRBV2 and TRBJ2-1; a possible D gene is TRBD1 (5 bases). Germline lookup yields CDR1 SNHLY and CDR2 FYNNEI. There are 13 residues in the CDR3. V was clipped by 1 base and J by 11 bases, with 12 bases between them. Written as DNA, the CDR3 is TGTGCCAGCAGTGAAGAGCAGACAGATCAGCAGTTCTTC. It specifies CASSEEQTDQQFF. Together with reference TRBV2 and TRBJ2-1, the CDR3 gives the full variable domain: EPEVTQTPSHQVTQMGQEVILRCVPISNHLYFYWYRQILGQKVEFLVSFYNNEISEKSEIFDDQFSVERPDGSNFTLKIRSTKLEDSAMYFCASSEEQTDQQFFGPGTRLTVL.

The sample holds many counts of this clonotype. The chain employs TRBV5-5 and TRBJ1-5; 9 bases match TRBD1. The CDR3 loop spans 15 amino acids. V lost 2 bases to trimming and J lost 6 bases; unmatched junction nucleotides: 6. Germline V gene lookup returns CDR1 SGHKS and CDR2 YYEKEE (reference sequence). DNA of the CDR3: TGTGCCAGCAGCTTCGGCAGGGGACAGGGTCAGCCCCAGCATTTT. As protein: CASSFGRGQGQPQHF. The full variable domain, its missing parts supplied by reference TRBV5-5 and TRBJ1-5, is DAGVTQSPTHLIKTRGQQVTLRCSPISGHKSVSWYQQVLGQGPQFIFQYYEKEERGRGNFPDRFSARQFPNYSSELNVNALLLGDSALYLCASSFGRGQGQPQHFGDGTRLSIL.